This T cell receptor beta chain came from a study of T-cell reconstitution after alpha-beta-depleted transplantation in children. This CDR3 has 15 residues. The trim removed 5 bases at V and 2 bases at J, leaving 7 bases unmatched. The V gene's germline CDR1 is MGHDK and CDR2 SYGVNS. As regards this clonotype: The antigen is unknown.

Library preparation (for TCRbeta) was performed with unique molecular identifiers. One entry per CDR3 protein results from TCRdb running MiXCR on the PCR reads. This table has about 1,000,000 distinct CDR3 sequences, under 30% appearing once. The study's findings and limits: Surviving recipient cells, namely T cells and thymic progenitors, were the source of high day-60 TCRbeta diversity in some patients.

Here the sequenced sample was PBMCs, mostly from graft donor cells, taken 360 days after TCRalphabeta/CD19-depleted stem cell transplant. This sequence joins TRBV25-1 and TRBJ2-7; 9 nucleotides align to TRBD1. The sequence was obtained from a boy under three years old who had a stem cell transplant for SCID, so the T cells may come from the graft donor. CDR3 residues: CASSPWTGEAYEQYF. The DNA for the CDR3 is TGTGCCAGCAGTCCCTGGACAGGGGAGGCCTACGAGCAGTACTTC.